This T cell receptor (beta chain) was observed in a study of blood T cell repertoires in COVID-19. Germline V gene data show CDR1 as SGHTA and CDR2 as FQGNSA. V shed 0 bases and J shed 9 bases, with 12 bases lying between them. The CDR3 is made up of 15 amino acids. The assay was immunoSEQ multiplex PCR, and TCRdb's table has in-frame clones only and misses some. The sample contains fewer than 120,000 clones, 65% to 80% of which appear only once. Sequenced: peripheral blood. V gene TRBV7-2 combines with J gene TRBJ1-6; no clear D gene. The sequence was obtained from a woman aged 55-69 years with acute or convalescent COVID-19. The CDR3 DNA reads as TGTGCCAGCAGCTTAGCCCGCTGGCGGTCTTCACCCCTCCACTTT. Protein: CASSLARWRSSPLHF.